Here is one T cell receptor beta chain with its context. J was trimmed by 5 bases and V by 5 bases; bases with no gene match: 3. Per germline, CDR1 SEHNR and CDR2 FQNEAQ (reference sequence). This CDR3 region has 12 residues. This specimen comes from a study of CD8+ T cells in alopecia areata. Study in general: Treatment comprised oral tofacitinib, 5 to 10 mg twice daily, in treated patients.

Extracted from the samples, RNA was reverse transcribed into cDNA to serve as the sequencing template. The repertoire was sequenced with immunoSEQ multiplex PCR; TCRdb's copy has only in-frame clones and lacks some. The sample records around 160,000 clones, around 86% being singletons. Lesional scalp tissue (obtained by punch biopsy) and peripheral blood were collected from alopecia areata patients. Sequencing was performed on CD8+ T cells sorted from blood, taken at week 0. This TCR was sampled from a human donor with alopecia areata. The V and J genes are TRBV7-9 and TRBJ2-7; 7 nucleotides line up with TRBD1. The CDR3: CASSHRGHEQYF. The CDR3 region has the DNA TGTGCCAGCAGCCACAGGGGCCACGAGCAGTACTTC.